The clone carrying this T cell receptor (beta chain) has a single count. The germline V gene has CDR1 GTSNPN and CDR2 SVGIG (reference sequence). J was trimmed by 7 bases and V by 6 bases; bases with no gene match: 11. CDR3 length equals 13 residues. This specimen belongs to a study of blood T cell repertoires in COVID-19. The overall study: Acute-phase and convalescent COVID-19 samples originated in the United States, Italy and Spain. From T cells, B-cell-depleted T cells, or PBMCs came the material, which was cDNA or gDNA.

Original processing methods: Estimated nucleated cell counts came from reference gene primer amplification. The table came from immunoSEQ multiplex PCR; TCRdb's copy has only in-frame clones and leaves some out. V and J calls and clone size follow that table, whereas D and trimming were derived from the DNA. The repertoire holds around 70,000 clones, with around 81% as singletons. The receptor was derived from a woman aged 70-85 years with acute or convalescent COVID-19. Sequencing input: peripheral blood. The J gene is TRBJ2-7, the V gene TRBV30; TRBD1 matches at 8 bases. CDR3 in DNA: TGTGCCTGCCGACAGGGGAACCTACGGGAGCAGTACTTC. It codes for CACRQGNLREQYF.